These T cell receptor beta chains were read from a single sample in a study of PD-L1 blockade in urothelial cancer. Clones were read by immunoSEQ multiplex PCR, and TCRdb kept only the in-frame ones, dropping some. The sample holds 85,000 to 100,000 clones, roughly nine tenths seen once. The sequencing here drew on PBMCs, taken around atezolizumab (anti-PD-L1) treatment. The receptors originated from a man in his sixties with urothelial cancer. CDR3s include the opening cysteine and the closing phenylalanine or tryptophan. Fields, in order: D gene, V gene, J gene, clone size, CDR3 protein, CDR3 DNA. D genes are given only for firm matches. Rows may omit the clone size; those that give it use once, few, many or a size class.

D: TRBD2
V: TRBV4-2
J: TRBJ2-3
size: .
CDR3: CASSDRLAGSTDTQYF
DNA: TGTGCCAGCAGCGACCGACTAGCGGGGAGCACAGATACGCAGTATTTT

D: TRBD2
V: TRBV5-1
J: TRBJ2-3
size: .
CDR3: CASSLAGTRAGGPMADTQYF
DNA: TGCGCCAGCAGCTTGGCCGGGACTAGGGCGGGAGGCCCGATGGCAGATACGCAGTATTTT

D: .
V: TRBV9
J: TRBJ2-3
size: .
CDR3: CASSGGFGKDTQYF
DNA: TGTGCCAGCAGTGGCGGGTTTGGGAAAGATACGCAGTATTTT

D: .
V: TRBV7-2
J: TRBJ2-7
size: .
CDR3: CASSGEAGAAYEQYF
DNA: TGTGCCAGCAGCGGGGAGGCAGGCGCTGCCTACGAGCAGTACTTC

D: TRBD2
V: TRBV4-1
J: TRBJ2-1
size: .
CDR3: CASSQTGLAADEQFF
DNA: TGCGCCAGCAGCCAGACGGGACTAGCAGCGGATGAGCAGTTCTTC

D: .
V: TRBV4-1
J: TRBJ1-5
size: .
CDR3: CASSQDWTAYNQPQHF
DNA: TGCGCCAGCAGCCAAGATTGGACAGCCTACAATCAGCCCCAGCATTTT

D: TRBD2
V: TRBV4-2
J: TRBJ2-3
size: once
CDR3: CASSQDVAGGLDTDTQYF
DNA: TGTGCCAGCAGCCAAGATGTAGCGGGGGGCCTCGACACAGATACGCAGTATTTT

D: TRBD2
V: TRBV5-3
J: TRBJ2-1
size: .
CDR3: CAGRTRIPVEQFF
DNA: TGTGCCGGAAGGACTAGAATTCCGGTTGAGCAGTTCTTC

D: TRBD2
V: TRBV5-1
J: TRBJ2-1
size: once
CDR3: CASSFLREVNEQFF
DNA: TGCGCCAGCAGCTTTTTGCGGGAGGTAAATGAGCAGTTCTTC

D: TRBD1
V: TRBV2
J: TRBJ2-5
size: .
CDR3: CASRDQGTGGTQYF
DNA: TGTGCCAGCCGGGATCAGGGGACAGGGGGGACCCAGTACTTC

D: .
V: TRBV7-9
J: TRBJ1-1
size: .
CDR3: CASSLAGVLNTEAFF
DNA: TGTGCCAGCAGCTTAGCGGGCGTCTTGAACACTGAAGCTTTCTTT

D: TRBD1
V: TRBV6-6
J: TRBJ2-7
size: .
CDR3: CASREQGAHEQYF
DNA: TGTGCCAGCAGGGAACAGGGGGCCCACGAGCAGTACTTC

D: TRBD2
V: TRBV5-4
J: TRBJ2-3
size: .
CDR3: CASSLKLAASTDTQYF
DNA: TGTGCCAGCAGCCTCAAACTAGCGGCTAGCACAGATACGCAGTATTTT

D: TRBD2
V: TRBV6-6
J: TRBJ2-1
size: .
CDR3: CASSQLAGAYNEQFF
DNA: TGTGCCAGCAGCCAACTAGCGGGGGCCTACAATGAGCAGTTCTTC

D: .
V: TRBV4-1
J: TRBJ1-5
size: .
CDR3: CASSQGANQPQHF
DNA: TGCGCCAGCAGCCAAGGGGCAAATCAGCCCCAGCATTTT

D: TRBD1
V: TRBV6-5
J: TRBJ1-2
size: few
CDR3: CASSPGTGNGYTF
DNA: TGTGCCAGCAGCCCCGGGACAGGGAACGGCTACACCTTC

D: .
V: TRBV5-8
J: TRBJ2-5
size: .
CDR3: CASSWEETQYF
DNA: TGTGCCAGCAGCTGGGAGGAGACCCAGTACTTC

D: TRBD2
V: TRBV10-3
J: TRBJ2-7
size: .
CDR3: CAIRDGGESYEQYF
DNA: TGTGCCATCAGGGACGGGGGGGAGAGTTACGAGCAGTACTTC

D: TRBD2
V: TRBV9
J: TRBJ2-7
size: .
CDR3: CASSEGPGLAGYEQYF
DNA: TGTGCCAGCAGTGAAGGACCGGGACTAGCGGGATACGAGCAGTACTTC

D: .
V: TRBV15
J: TRBJ1-5
size: .
CDR3: CATSTQPIDRRDQPQHF
DNA: TGTGCCACCAGCACCCAACCTATCGACAGGCGAGATCAGCCCCAGCATTTT

D: TRBD2
V: TRBV5-1
J: TRBJ2-2
size: .
CDR3: CASRQLAGGPQSSGELFF
DNA: TGCGCCAGCAGACAACTAGCGGGGGGTCCCCAATCGTCCGGGGAGCTGTTTTTT

D: TRBD1
V: TRBV7-9
J: TRBJ1-5
size: .
CDR3: CASSEGAQPQHF
DNA: TGTGCCAGCAGCGAGGGGGCTCAGCCCCAGCATTTT

D: TRBD1
V: TRBV11-2
J: TRBJ2-5
size: .
CDR3: CASSPTWVGQGIRETQYF
DNA: TGTGCCAGCAGCCCTACTTGGGTGGGACAGGGTATACGAGAGACCCAGTACTTC

D: TRBD1
V: TRBV4-2
J: TRBJ2-7
size: .
CDR3: CASSQAVRQGANEQYF
DNA: TGTGCCAGCAGCCAAGCGGTGAGACAGGGGGCGAACGAGCAGTACTTC

D: TRBD1
V: TRBV5-4
J: TRBJ1-3
size: .
CDR3: CASSDRTGGNTIYF
DNA: TGTGCCAGCAGCGACAGGACAGGGGGAAACACCATATATTTT

D: .
V: TRBV7-9
J: TRBJ1-5
size: few
CDR3: CASSLGGRPQHF
DNA: TGTGCCAGCAGCCTTGGCGGCCGGCCCCAGCATTTT

D: .
V: TRBV5-4
J: TRBJ2-7
size: .
CDR3: CASSLRSEDPYEQYF
DNA: TGTGCCAGCAGCTTGAGGTCGGAGGACCCCTACGAGCAGTACTTC

D: TRBD2
V: TRBV29-1
J: TRBJ2-5
size: .
CDR3: CSVIGRGETQYF
DNA: TGCAGCGTCATCGGGAGGGGAGAGACCCAGTACTTC

D: .
V: TRBV19
J: TRBJ2-3
size: .
CDR3: CATSNRATDTQYF
DNA: TGTGCCACCTCCAACAGGGCCACAGATACGCAGTATTTT

D: .
V: TRBV4-1
J: TRBJ2-5
size: .
CDR3: CASSQDPGDQETQYF
DNA: TGCGCCAGCAGCCAAGACCCGGGAGACCAAGAGACCCAGTACTTC

D: TRBD2
V: TRBV5-4
J: TRBJ2-1
size: .
CDR3: CASSRTSGGAGNEQFF
DNA: TGTGCCAGCAGTCGGACTAGCGGGGGGGCAGGGAATGAGCAGTTCTTC

D: TRBD1
V: TRBV7-9
J: TRBJ1-1
size: .
CDR3: CASRRGTGGATEAFF
DNA: TGTGCCAGCAGACGAGGGACAGGGGGGGCGACTGAAGCTTTCTTT

D: TRBD1
V: TRBV5-4
J: TRBJ1-4
size: few
CDR3: CASSRDRGFVNEKLFF
DNA: TGTGCCAGCAGCAGGGACAGGGGGTTTGTTAATGAAAAACTGTTTTTT

D: .
V: TRBV18
J: TRBJ1-3
size: .
CDR3: CASSPPTGGSGNTIYF
DNA: TGTGCCAGCTCACCACCCACGGGGGGCTCTGGAAACACCATATATTTT

D: .
V: TRBV9
J: TRBJ2-1
size: .
CDR3: CASSVGASQSYNEQFF
DNA: TGTGCCAGCAGCGTAGGGGCCAGCCAATCCTACAATGAGCAGTTCTTC

D: TRBD1
V: TRBV7-2
J: TRBJ2-7
size: .
CDR3: CASSLVGTGDSYEQYF
DNA: TGTGCCAGCAGCTTAGTAGGGACAGGGGACTCCTACGAGCAGTACTTC

D: .
V: TRBV2
J: TRBJ1-5
size: .
CDR3: CASSEGRSNQPQHF
DNA: TGTGCCAGCAGTGAGGGGCGCAGCAATCAGCCCCAGCATTTT

D: .
V: TRBV19
J: TRBJ2-1
size: .
CDR3: CASSMLSNEQFF
DNA: TGTGCCAGTAGTATGTTGAGTAATGAGCAGTTCTTC

D: .
V: TRBV2
J: TRBJ1-2
size: .
CDR3: CASSSPGGGYTF
DNA: TGTGCCAGCAGTTCACCGGGGGGTGGCTACACCTTC